Sequencing of this TCR beta chain was carried out in a study of beta chain features in type 1 diabetes. For the study at large: Similarity in age, gender and cell yields was seen between patients and healthy donors. The study's findings and limits: Among all four CD4+ subsets, Type 1 diabetes patients had TCRB CDR3s that were moderately but significantly shorter. Patients and controls would be equally affected if PCR favored shorter templates.

Reverse transcribing all isolated RNA meant expressed TCRB transcripts were sequenced. Clones were read by immunoSEQ multiplex PCR, and TCRdb kept only the in-frame ones, dropping some. The sample contains about half a million clones, about 32% of which appear only once. It was via CD45RO/CCR7/CD25/CD127/CD95/CD27 that CD4+ naive, central memory, regulatory and stem cell-like memory cells were sorted. The table lists this clone with a few counts. The antigen remains unidentified. The CDR3 consists of 14 residues. Germline V lookup: CDR1 SGDLS, CDR2 YYNGEE. Trimming removed 6 bases at V and 0 bases at J, with 13 bases between.

The chain combines TRBV9 with TRBJ2-7; TRBD2 might be the D (6 bases). The clonotype originates from a man aged 18 to 30 in good health. What was sequenced was naive CD4+ T cells from blood. The CDR3 DNA reads TGTGCCAGCAACGGAGGGGTAAGCTCCTACGAGCAGTACTTC. This translates into CASNGGVSSYEQYF.